The rows below give T cell receptor beta chains drawn from one sample of a study of blood T cells in healthy people across ages. TCRdb re-called the 5' RACE reads through MiXCR, storing one row per CDR3 protein. Seen here are hundreds of thousands of distinct CDR3 sequences, more than 20% observed once, and the top ten hold less than 9%. The same specimen was also included in a second study, on T cells of mothers and their children.

The source material was blood. Receptors were obtained from a boy younger than 18 in good health. Both conserved end residues are part of each CDR3. A D gene is named only where the DNA matches it firmly. Only part of the rows carry a size: once, few, many, or a class if the clone is expanded.

CAIRETSGQNTGELFF | TGTGCCATCAGGGAAACTAGCGGGCAAAACACCGGGGAGCTGTTTTTT | TRBJ2-2 | TRBV10-3 | once | TRBD2
CASSLGVLLGKNGYTF | TGTGCCAGCAGCTTAGGGGTTCTTTTAGGGAAAAATGGCTACACCTTC | TRBJ1-2 | TRBV7-2 | . | .
CASSNPWAGGNYEQYF | TGTGCCAGCAGTAACCCGTGGGCGGGAGGGAACTACGAGCAGTACTTC | TRBJ2-7 | TRBV28 | . | TRBD2
CASSQVGGTGELFF | TGTGCCAGCAGCCAAGTGGGGGGCACCGGGGAGCTGTTTTTT | TRBJ2-2 | TRBV4-1 | many | .
CASRPPPGQGPYEQYF | TGTGCCAGCAGACCCCCCCCGGGACAGGGACCCTACGAGCAGTACTTC | TRBJ2-7 | TRBV28 | few | TRBD1
CASIYPPFGTPNQETQYF | TGCGCCAGCATCTACCCTCCGTTCGGGACACCAAACCAAGAGACCCAGTACTTC | TRBJ2-5 | TRBV5-1 | . | .
CASGASLTNTGELFF | TGTGCCAGTGGGGCATCTCTTACAAACACCGGGGAGCTGTTTTTT | TRBJ2-2 | TRBV6-5 | . | .
CASSSGRDYGYTF | TGCGCCAGCAGTTCGGGGCGGGACTATGGCTACACCTTC | TRBJ1-2 | TRBV4-1 | many | .
CASGQPQTSRDEQFF | TGTGCCAGCGGCCAGCCACAGACTAGCCGGGATGAGCAGTTCTTC | TRBJ2-1 | TRBV7-2 | . | TRBD2
CASSFGAAGTQYF | TGTGCCAGCAGCTTTGGGGCCGCAGGGACCCAGTACTTC | TRBJ2-5 | TRBV7-3 | . | .
CSARDVGSGSSDTQYF | TGCAGTGCTAGAGACGTGGGTAGCGGGTCATCAGATACGCAGTATTTT | TRBJ2-3 | TRBV20-1 | . | TRBD2
CASSHARDGGNEKLFF | TGTGCCAGCAGCCACGCCCGGGACGGCGGGAATGAAAAACTGTTTTTT | TRBJ1-4 | TRBV4-2 | many | .
CASSLVPGLSTDTQYF | TGTGCCAGCAGCTTAGTGCCGGGATTAAGCACAGATACGCAGTATTTT | TRBJ2-3 | TRBV7-2 | . | .
CASSLYGTNQPQHF | TGTGCCAGCAGTTTATATGGGACGAATCAGCCCCAGCATTTT | TRBJ1-5 | TRBV28 | few | .